The 12 T cell receptor beta chains given below trace back to one sample, sequenced in a study of cytomegalovirus exposure and HLA in healthy donors. The PCR ran on 60 Vbeta and 13 Jbeta primers. The method was immunoSEQ multiplex PCR; TCRdb's version includes in-frame clones alone and lacks a portion of them. The sample includes about 300,000 clones, 86% seen only once; the top ten take about 4%. The sample comprised PBMCs. The receptors were sampled from a man aged 40-49 years in good health and CMV-seropositive.

The chain uses TRBV5-4 and TRBJ1-4; 8 nucleotides line up with TRBD1. Per germline, CDR1 SGHNT and CDR2 YYREEE (reference sequence). CDR3 length: 14 amino acids. Trimming took 5 bases from V and 8 from J; bases not matched to a gene: 8. CDR3 coding DNA: TGTGCCAGCAGTTCCGGGACAGGAGGCGAAAAACTGTTTTTT. Encoded protein: CASSSGTGGEKLFF.

The chain joins TRBV19 to TRBJ2-3, with 9 bases fitting TRBD1. The J segment lost 3 bases and the V segment lost 4 bases, leaving 2 bases of the junction unmatched. The germline V gene encodes CDR1 LNHDA and CDR2 SQIVND (reference sequence). This CDR3 region has 14 residues. The CDR3 reads CASSTGQGTDTQYF. As DNA, the CDR3 is TGTGCCAGTAGTACGGGACAGGGAACAGATACGCAGTATTTT.

This clone was seen only a few times. This CDR3 is also generated by other DNA sequences in the sample. The genes are TRBV29-1 and TRBJ1-1; no definite D call. This CDR3 is 17 amino acids long. CDR1 SQVTM and CDR2 ANQGSEA come from the germline V gene. Between the trimmed V and J ends, which lost 5 bases and 1 base, there was a span of 23 bases. In nucleotides, the CDR3 is TGCAGCGTTCTCACAAGTAGGAGACGGCATACGAACACTGAAGCTTTCTTT. Residues: CSVLTSRRRHTNTEAFF.

The chain recombines TRBV19 with TRBJ1-5, with 8 bases identical to TRBD1. Trimming at V came to 5 bases and at J to 5 bases, leaving 5 bases not matched to a gene. CDR3 length: 14 residues. The germline gives CDR1 LNHDA, CDR2 SQIVND (reference sequence). CDR3 sequence reads: CASSLQGAHQPQHF. In DNA form, the CDR3 reads TGTGCCAGTAGTCTCCAGGGGGCCCATCAGCCCCAGCATTTT. Together with reference TRBV19 and TRBJ1-5, the CDR3 gives the full variable domain: DGGITQSPKYLFRKEGQNVTLSCEQNLNHDAMYWYRQDPGQGLRLIYYSQIVNDFQKGDIAEGYSVSREKKESFPLTVTSAQKNPTAFYLCASSLQGAHQPQHFGDGTRLSIL.

This chain connects TRBV19 to TRBJ2-1, with 8 bases identical to TRBD1. J was trimmed by 9 bases and V by 7 bases; bases with no gene match: 14. In germline, CDR1 is LNHDA, CDR2 SQIVND (reference sequence). The CDR3 is made up of 15 amino acids. This chain's CDR3 is CASIGFGQGASEQFF. The DNA of the CDR3 is TGTGCCAGTATCGGTTTTGGTCAGGGGGCTAGTGAGCAGTTCTTC.

As to this clone: The same CDR3 is also encoded by other DNA sequences in this sample. The genes are TRBV7-9 and TRBJ2-7; 9 bases match TRBD1. The germline V gene encodes CDR1 SEHNR and CDR2 FQNEAQ (reference sequence). The CDR3 is made up of 14 amino acids. V lost 3 bases, J lost 4 bases, and 4 bases stayed unmatched. The CDR3 here is CASSFGTGTYEQYF. CDR3 bases: TGTGCCAGCAGCTTCGGGACAGGGACGTACGAGCAGTACTTC. Complete variable domain (other parts from reference TRBV7-9 and TRBJ2-7): DTGVSQNPRHKITKRGQNVTFRCDPISEHNRLYWYRQTLGQGPEFLTYFQNEAQLEKSRLLSDRFSAERPKGSFSTLEIQRTEQGDSAMYLCASSFGTGTYEQYFGPGTRLTVT.

V is TRBV15 and J is TRBJ2-7; D remains ambiguous. The CDR3 is 16 residues long. Trimming stripped 0 bases from V and 4 bases from J, with 16 bases between. Germline CDR1 is LNHNV and CDR2 is YYDKDF (reference sequence). The CDR3 nucleotides are TGTGCCACCAGCAGAGATCGGAGACTCCCGGCGTACGAGCAGTACTTC. It codes for CATSRDRRLPAYEQYF.

The V call is TRBV7-2, the J call TRBJ2-5; 8 nucleotides line up with TRBD1. The CDR3 runs 16 residues. Germline V lookup: CDR1 SGHTA, CDR2 FQGNSA. Germline trimming cut 1 base from V and 7 bases from J; bases unmatched to any gene: 11. CDR3 DNA sequence: TGTGCCAGCAGCTTAGACGACGCAGGGGGCGGTTTGACCCAGTACTTC. Its protein product is CASSLDDAGGGLTQYF.

This clone was found a few times. The CDR3 protein is CASSIDMETQYF. CDR3 bases: TGTGCCAGTAGTATAGATATGGAGACCCAGTACTTC. V usage is TRBV19 and J usage is TRBJ2-5; D is ambiguous. The CDR3 totals 12 residues. The V end lost 0 bases, the J end lost 5 bases, and 4 bases lay between the germline ends. Germline V gene data show CDR1 as LNHDA and CDR2 as SQIVND (reference sequence). Drawing the rest from reference TRBV19 and TRBJ2-5, the complete variable domain is DGGITQSPKYLFRKEGQNVTLSCEQNLNHDAMYWYRQDPGQGLRLIYYSQIVNDFQKGDIAEGYSVSREKKESFPLTVTSAQKNPTAFYLCASSIDMETQYFGPGTRLLVL.

The rearrangement joins TRBV29-1 to TRBJ1-2, with TRBD1 identical over 8 bases. Germline CDR1 is SQVTM and CDR2 is ANQGSEA. With V trimmed by 4 bases and J by 4 bases, 2 bases remained unmatched. The CDR3 runs 12 residues. The CDR3 loop reads CSVAGGLYGYTF. As DNA, the CDR3 is TGCAGCGTTGCAGGGGGCCTCTATGGCTACACCTTC.

V gene TRBV19 combines with J gene TRBJ1-1; 9 positions match TRBD1. Trimming removed 0 bases from V and 5 bases from J; junction bases left unmatched: 4. The CDR3 runs 15 residues. The germline V gene encodes CDR1 LNHDA and CDR2 SQIVND (reference sequence). As DNA, the CDR3 is TGTGCCAGTAGTATAGACGGGACAGGGCGGACTGAAGCTTTCTTT. Translating it yields CASSIDGTGRTEAFF.

The DNA for the CDR3 is TGTGCCAGCAGCCCCCGAGGGGCGGGAGTCACAGATACGCAGTATTTT. Translating gives CASSPRGAGVTDTQYF. The V gene is TRBV9, the J gene TRBJ2-3; 7 bases map to TRBD2. With 4 bases clipped from V and 2 bases from J, the junction kept 10 bases outside the gene matches. Germline assignment: CDR1 SGDLS and CDR2 YYNGEE. The CDR3 runs to 16 residues. The whole variable domain, filled in from reference TRBV9 and TRBJ2-3, reads DSGVTQTPKHLITATGQRVTLRCSPRSGDLSVYWYQQSLDQGLQFLIQYYNGEERAKGNILERFSAQQFPDLHSELNLSSLELGDSALYFCASSPRGAGVTDTQYFGPGTRLTVL.